What follows are 31 T cell receptor beta chains derived from one specimen sequenced in a study of blood T cell repertoires in COVID-19 (dated by TCRdb to 2020 to 2022). Libraries were prepared through the immunoSEQ multiplex PCR assay. In its TCRdb copy, this immuneACCESS table keeps in-frame sequences only and misses some clones. Where compared with another copy, unresolved V genes explain less than half of these, and the others have no known cause. This sample holds 250,000 to 300,000 clones; 90% were observed only once. Of the sample, roughly 2.2% is held by the ten largest clones. The sequencing input was peripheral blood. The receptors shown here come from a woman aged 55-69 years with COVID-19, enrolled during active disease.

V and J are TRBV7-6 and TRBJ2-7, with TRBD2 matching 16 bases. This CDR3 is built from 16 residues. J lost 2 bases, V lost 5 bases, and 3 bases had no gene match. Germline V gene lookup returns CDR1 SGHVS and CDR2 FNYEAQ. CDR3 nucleotides: TGTGCCAGCAGCCCCGGGACTAGCGGGGGGGCCTACGAGCAGTACTTC. Translating gives CASSPGTSGGAYEQYF.

V gene TRBV11-2 combines with J gene TRBJ2-7, with a weak D call TRBD2 (6 bases). With 1 base removed from V and 1 base from J, the gap between germline ends came to 14 bases. The germline V gene encodes CDR1 SGHAT and CDR2 FQNNGV. The CDR3 is 16 amino acids. The DNA for the CDR3 is TGTGCCAGCAGCTTAGGTTTTCCGGGGGTTTCCTACGAGCAGTACTTC. Translation gives CASSLGFPGVSYEQYF.

The V call is TRBV3-1 (or the pseudogene TRBV3-2), the J call TRBJ2-5; D possibly corresponds to TRBD1 (6 bases). This CDR3 region has 15 residues. The germline V gene encodes CDR1 LGHDT and CDR2 YNNKEL (reference sequence). V lost 4 bases and J lost 5, with 17 bases in between. CDR3 amino acids: CASSPLPQGTETQYF. In DNA, the CDR3 is TGTGCCAGCAGCCCCTTGCCCCAGGGGACGGAGACCCAGTACTTC.

The J gene is TRBJ1-4, the V gene TRBV7-6; D remains ambiguous. V was trimmed by 0 bases and J by 8 bases, leaving 13 bases between them. The CDR3 contains 15 residues. Germline assignment: CDR1 SGHVS and CDR2 FNYEAQ. The CDR3 nucleotides are TGTGCCAGCAGCTTAGCGAGTGGCGAGGGCGAAAAACTGTTTTTT. This encodes CASSLASGEGEKLFF.

This clone was seen only a few times. This chain joins TRBV10-3 and TRBJ1-2, with a weak D call TRBD1 (5 bases). The CDR3 is made up of 12 amino acids. CDR1 and CDR2 from the germline V gene are ENHRY and SYGVKD. Trimming removed 7 bases from V and 3 bases from J, with 9 bases in between. CDR3 amino acids: CAITVGDYGYTF. CDR3 DNA sequence: TGTGCCATCACCGTAGGGGACTATGGCTACACCTTC.

The chain has TRBV6-2 or TRBV6-3 and TRBJ1-2; D not certain. Trimming shortened V by 1 base and J by 7 bases, and 4 bases separated the two germline ends. This CDR3 region has 11 residues. Germline CDR1 and CDR2: MNHEY and SVGEGT. Here the CDR3 reads CASSYLAGYTF. The CDR3 DNA follows: TGTGCCAGCAGTTACTTGGCTGGCTACACCTTC.

V gene TRBV19 combines with J gene TRBJ1-3; 7 nucleotides agree with TRBD1. This CDR3 comprises 13 residues. The V gene end was trimmed by 7 bases and the J gene end by 6 bases; junction bases not matched to a gene: 6. Germline V gene sequence: CDR1 LNHDA, CDR2 SQIVND (reference sequence). DNA of the CDR3: TGTGCCAGTATGCCGACAGGGACAAACACCATATATTTT. Amino acids: CASMPTGTNTIYF.

With respect to this clone: The junction does not match germline at one end; this may be a read error. V and J are TRBV4-1 and TRBJ1-1, with 7 bases lining up with TRBD1. Germline CDR1 reads MGHRA; CDR2 reads YSYEKL. The CDR3 runs to 15 residues. The CDR3 spells CASSQGYRGNIEAFF. CDR3 DNA sequence: TGCGCCAGCAGCCAAGGCTACAGGGGTAACATTGAAGCTTTCTTT.

The chain is built from TRBV30 and TRBJ1-4, with D maybe TRBD1 (5 bases). Trimming took 3 bases from V and 7 from J, leaving 12 bases between them. Looked up from germline, CDR1 is GTSNPN and CDR2 is SVGIG (reference sequence). The CDR3 is 13 residues long. This chain's CDR3 is CAWRYGGAEKLFF. Here the CDR3 DNA reads TGTGCCTGGAGATACGGCGGGGCTGAAAAACTGTTTTTT.

The chain employs TRBV14 and TRBJ2-7, with 13 bases fitting TRBD2. Germline lookup yields CDR1 SGHDN and CDR2 FVKESK. The CDR3 length is 14 residues. With V trimmed by 4 bases and J by 6 bases, 3 bases remained unmatched. This chain's CDR3 is CASSLRLAGGEQYF. In DNA form, the CDR3 reads TGTGCCAGCAGCCTTAGACTAGCGGGGGGCGAGCAGTACTTC.

This chain joins TRBV4-1 and TRBJ1-2; 7 bases fit TRBD1. CDR1 and CDR2 from the germline V gene are MGHRA and YSYEKL. The CDR3 sequence is 15 residues long. Trimming took 1 base from V and 2 from J; bases not matched to a gene: 4. The CDR3 region has the DNA TGCGCCAGCAGCCAAGTGTACAGGGGAAACTATGGCTACACCTTC. Its translation is CASSQVYRGNYGYTF.

The chain joins TRBV5-1 to TRBJ1-5, with D tentatively TRBD1 (5 bases). Germline V gives CDR1 SGHRS, CDR2 YFSETQ. V was shortened by 1 base and J by 0 bases, with 14 bases between the two germline ends. The CDR3 spans 17 residues. The CDR3, as DNA: TGCGCCAGCAGCTTGTGTCAGGGTGAGGTTAGCAATCAGCCCCAGCATTTT. This gives the protein CASSLCQGEVSNQPQHF. The full variable domain, its missing parts supplied by reference TRBV5-1 and TRBJ1-5, is KAGVTQTPRYLIKTRGQQVTLSCSPISGHRSVSWYQQTPGQGLQFLFEYFSETQRNKGNFPGRFSGRQFSNSRSEMNVSTLELGDSALYLCASSLCQGEVSNQPQHFGDGTRLSIL.

This chain connects TRBV5-1 to TRBJ2-5; maybe TRBD2 (5 bases). V was clipped by 0 bases and J by 5 bases, with 14 bases between them. The CDR3 totals 15 residues. From germline, CDR1 is SGHRS and CDR2 YFSETQ. CDR3 in DNA: TGCGCCAGCAGCTTGGTCGGGGTGTCGGGGGAGACCCAGTACTTC. Amino acids: CASSLVGVSGETQYF.

This clone appeared a single time. J is TRBJ2-5 and V is TRBV6-1; tentative D call: TRBD2 (5 bases). The CDR3 has 16 residues. The V gene lost 2 bases and the J gene lost 5 bases, with 18 bases spanning the gap. The germline V gene has CDR1 MNHNS and CDR2 SASEGT. The CDR3 DNA follows: TGTGCCAGCAGTGAAACCCCAACGAGGGCTGGGGAGACCCAGTACTTC. Translated, it gives CASSETPTRAGETQYF.

This clone showed up just a few times. The J gene is TRBJ2-2, the V gene TRBV9; 15 bases are a match to TRBD2. This CDR3 has 17 residues. Germline V gene data show CDR1 as SGDLS and CDR2 as YYNGEE. V dropped 4 bases and J dropped 4; count of bases not matched to a gene: 5. CDR3 residues: CASSWTSGGAATGELFF. In DNA, the CDR3 is TGTGCCAGCAGCTGGACTAGCGGGGGGGCGGCCACCGGGGAGCTGTTTTTT.

The gene calls are TRBV19 and TRBJ1-4, with 8 nucleotides matching TRBD1. Germline V gives CDR1 LNHDA, CDR2 SQIVND (reference sequence). With V trimmed by 0 bases and J by 0 bases, 9 bases remained unmatched. The CDR3 loop spans 19 amino acids. CDR3 protein: CASSIDQGAAGTTNEKLFF. In DNA form, the CDR3 reads TGTGCCAGTAGTATAGATCAGGGGGCAGCGGGAACAACTAATGAAAAACTGTTTTTT.

This sequence joins TRBV5-1 and TRBJ2-7; D is possibly TRBD1 (5 bases). The CDR3 has 15 residues. V was pared by 2 bases and J by 4 bases, with 16 bases between. CDR1 and CDR2 (germline): SGHRS, YFSETQ. The CDR3 protein is CASSLRQGIKYEQYF. The CDR3 DNA sequence: TGCGCCAGCAGCTTACGGCAGGGAATTAAGTACGAGCAGTACTTC. Supplemented by reference TRBV5-1 and TRBJ2-7, the full variable domain reads KAGVTQTPRYLIKTRGQQVTLSCSPISGHRSVSWYQQTPGQGLQFLFEYFSETQRNKGNFPGRFSGRQFSNSRSEMNVSTLELGDSALYLCASSLRQGIKYEQYFGPGTRLTVT.

This chain links TRBV19 with TRBJ1-1, with TRBD1 matching 8 bases. CDR3 size: 12 residues. J was trimmed by 10 bases and V by 5 bases; bases with no gene match: 6. Germline V gene data show CDR1 as LNHDA and CDR2 as SQIVND (reference sequence). The CDR3 loop reads CASSPQGTGAFF. The CDR3 coding sequence is TGTGCCAGTAGTCCCCAAGGGACAGGAGCTTTCTTT.

This clone showed up just once. CDR3 sequence: CASSLPGGGGQPQHF. Written as DNA, the CDR3 is TGTGCCAGCAGCTTACCAGGGGGCGGCGGTCAGCCCCAGCATTTT. V gene TRBV7-9 combines with J gene TRBJ1-5, with TRBD1 matching over 8 bases. Germline V gives CDR1 SEHNR, CDR2 FQNEAQ (reference sequence). CDR3 length equals 15 residues. V shed 2 bases and J 6 bases; nucleotides not matched to a gene: 6.

The chain has TRBV5-4 and TRBJ1-2; TRBD1 agrees at 8 bases. Germline V lookup: CDR1 SGHNT, CDR2 YYREEE (reference sequence). V lost 0 bases, J lost 4 bases, and 5 bases stayed unmatched. The CDR3 is 15 residues long. The CDR3: CASSLGGQAVYGYTF. CDR3 DNA: TGTGCCAGCAGCTTGGGGGGACAGGCCGTCTATGGCTACACCTTC.

The gene calls are TRBV6-6 and TRBJ1-6; D is possibly TRBD1 (5 bases). The germline gives CDR1 MNHNY, CDR2 SVGAGI (reference sequence). The CDR3 is 16 residues long. Trimming took off 11 bases at V and 0 bases at J, with 17 bases between the two ends. The DNA of the CDR3 is TGTGCCTCATTATGGGGCGCGAGCTCCTATAATTCACCCCTCCACTTT. This translates into CASLWGASSYNSPLHF.

The chain has TRBV19 and TRBJ2-7; 9 nucleotides match TRBD2. Germline V lookup: CDR1 LNHDA, CDR2 SQIVND (reference sequence). The CDR3 runs 11 residues. In DNA, the CDR3 is TGTGCTAGCGGGAGCTCCTACGAGCAGTACTTC. Its protein product is CASGSSYEQYF.

DNA for the CDR3: TGCGCCAGCAGCTTGACAGGGGGCGAGGGTCAGCCCCAGCATTTT. As protein: CASSLTGGEGQPQHF. This chain links TRBV5-1 with TRBJ1-5; 9 bases are a match to TRBD1. CDR1 is SGHRS, CDR2 YFSETQ, per germline. The CDR3 spans 15 residues. Unmatched junction bases numbered 5, after V lost 1 base and J lost 6 bases.

This sequence joins TRBV3-1 (or the pseudogene TRBV3-2) and TRBJ1-2; tentatively, D is TRBD1 (6 bases). Between the trimmed V and J ends, which lost 0 bases and 7 bases, there was a span of 12 bases. The germline V gene has CDR1 LGHDT and CDR2 YNNKEL (reference sequence). The CDR3 has 14 residues. For the CDR3, the DNA is TGTGCCAGCAGCCAAGATCAGGGGATCCGTGGCTACACCTTC. Encoded protein: CASSQDQGIRGYTF.

The rearrangement links TRBV19 to TRBJ2-7, with 9 nucleotides matching TRBD1. Unmatched junction bases numbered 9, after V lost 7 bases and J lost 5 bases. This CDR3 comprises 14 residues. Germline V gene data show CDR1 as LNHDA and CDR2 as SQIVND (reference sequence). The CDR3 loop reads CASNSGQGVDEQYF. CDR3 sequence (DNA): TGTGCCAGTAACTCGGGACAGGGAGTCGACGAGCAGTACTTC.

The rearrangement joins TRBV6-6 to TRBJ1-2; 12 bases are shared with TRBD1. The CDR3 runs to 15 residues. V dropped 6 bases and J dropped 9; count of bases not matched to a gene: 11. Germline loops: CDR1 MNHNY, CDR2 SVGAGI (reference sequence). The CDR3, as DNA: TGTGCCAGCAGACCGGGACAGGGGGCGCAAAGTAGCTACACCTTC. Protein: CASRPGQGAQSSYTF.

Here the CDR3 DNA reads TGCGCCAGCAGCCCCGGGACAGGCAATAACTATGGCTACACCTTC. As protein: CASSPGTGNNYGYTF. The chain uses TRBV4-3 and TRBJ1-2, with 8 positions matching TRBD1. The junction had 5 bases not matched to a gene; V was cut back by 4 bases and J by 1 base. Germline lookup yields CDR1 LGHNA and CDR2 YSLEER. The CDR3 is made up of 15 amino acids.

This chain connects TRBV18 to TRBJ1-1; D remains ambiguous. The CDR3 spans 14 residues. Trimming removed 8 bases from V and 1 base from J, with 14 bases in between. The germline gives CDR1 KGHSH, CDR2 LQKENI. In DNA, the CDR3 is TGTGCCAGCGCGAGGACGGAGGGGAACACTGAAGCTTTCTTT. Its translation: CASARTEGNTEAFF.

This rearrangement joins TRBV19 to TRBJ2-5; 8 bases fit TRBD1. CDR1 is LNHDA and CDR2 is SQIVND in the germline V gene (reference sequence). CDR3 length equals 14 residues. Trimming at V came to 2 bases and at J to 5 bases, leaving 4 bases not matched to a gene. CDR3 bases: TGTGCCAGTAGTATACAGGGGGCTAAGGAGACCCAGTACTTC. This encodes CASSIQGAKETQYF.

The gene calls are TRBV3-1 (or the pseudogene TRBV3-2) and TRBJ1-3; maybe TRBD1 (6 bases). The CDR3 sequence is 16 residues long. V gave up 4 bases and J gave up 0 bases, with 13 bases separating them. Germline lookup yields CDR1 LGHDT and CDR2 YNNKEL (reference sequence). The DNA of the CDR3 is TGTGCCAGCAGCCCACGACAGGATCCCTCTGGAAACACCATATATTTT. Translated, it gives CASSPRQDPSGNTIYF.

The gene calls are TRBV7-2 and TRBJ2-5; 12 bases are shared with TRBD2. The trim removed 8 bases at V and 4 bases at J, leaving 5 bases unmatched. CDR3 size: 14 residues. From germline, CDR1 is SGHTA and CDR2 FQGNSA. CDR3 bases: TGTGCCAGCCGGATGGGACTAGCGGGAGAGACCCAGTACTTC. Its protein is CASRMGLAGETQYF. The full variable domain, completed using reference TRBV7-2 and TRBJ2-5, is GAGVSQSPSNKVTEKGKDVELRCDPISGHTALYWYRQSLGQGLEFLIYFQGNSAPDKSGLPSDRFSAERTGGSVSTLTIQRTQQEDSAVYLCASRMGLAGETQYFGPGTRLLVL.